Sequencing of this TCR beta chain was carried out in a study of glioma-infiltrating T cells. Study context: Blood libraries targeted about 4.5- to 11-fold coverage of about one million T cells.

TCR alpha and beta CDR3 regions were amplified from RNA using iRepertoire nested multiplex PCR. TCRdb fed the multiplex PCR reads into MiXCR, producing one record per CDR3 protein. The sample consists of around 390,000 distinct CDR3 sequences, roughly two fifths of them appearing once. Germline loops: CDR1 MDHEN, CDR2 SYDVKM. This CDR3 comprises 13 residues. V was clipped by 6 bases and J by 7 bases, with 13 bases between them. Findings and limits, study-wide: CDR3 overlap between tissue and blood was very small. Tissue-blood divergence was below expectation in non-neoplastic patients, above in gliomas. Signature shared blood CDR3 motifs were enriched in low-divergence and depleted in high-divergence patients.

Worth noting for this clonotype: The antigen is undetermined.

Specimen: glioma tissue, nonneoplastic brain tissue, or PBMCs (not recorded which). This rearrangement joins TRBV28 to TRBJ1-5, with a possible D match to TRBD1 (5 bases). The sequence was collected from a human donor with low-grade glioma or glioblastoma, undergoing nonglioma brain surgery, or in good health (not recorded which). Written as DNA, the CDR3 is TGTGCCAGCAGCCGGGACTTAGGCCAGCCCCAGCATTTT. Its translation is CASSRDLGQPQHF.